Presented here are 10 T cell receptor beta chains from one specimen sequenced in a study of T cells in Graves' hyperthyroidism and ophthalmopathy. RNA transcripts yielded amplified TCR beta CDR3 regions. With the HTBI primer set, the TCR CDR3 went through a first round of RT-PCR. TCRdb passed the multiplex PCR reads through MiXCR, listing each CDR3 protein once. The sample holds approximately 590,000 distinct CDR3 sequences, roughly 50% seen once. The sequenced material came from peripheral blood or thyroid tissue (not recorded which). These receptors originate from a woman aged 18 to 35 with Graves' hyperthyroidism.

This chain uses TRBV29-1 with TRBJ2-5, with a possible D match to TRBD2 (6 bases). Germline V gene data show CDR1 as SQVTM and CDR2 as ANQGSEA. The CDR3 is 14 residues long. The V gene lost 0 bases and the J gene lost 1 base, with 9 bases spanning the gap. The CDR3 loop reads CSVEDRGIQETQYF. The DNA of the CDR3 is TGCAGCGTTGAAGATCGGGGGATCCAAGAGACCCAGTACTTC.

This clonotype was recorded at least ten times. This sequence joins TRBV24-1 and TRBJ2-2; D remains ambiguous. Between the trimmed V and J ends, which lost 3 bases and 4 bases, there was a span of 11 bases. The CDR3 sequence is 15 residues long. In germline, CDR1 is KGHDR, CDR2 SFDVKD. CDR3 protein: CATSDRLVPTGELFF. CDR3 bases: TGTGCCACCAGTGATCGCCTTGTTCCCACCGGGGAGCTGTTTTTT.

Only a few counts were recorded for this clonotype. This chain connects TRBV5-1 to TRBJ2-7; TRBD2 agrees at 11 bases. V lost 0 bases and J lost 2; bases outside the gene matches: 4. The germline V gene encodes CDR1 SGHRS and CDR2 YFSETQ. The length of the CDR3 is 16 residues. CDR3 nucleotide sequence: TGCGCCAGCAGCTTGGGGGCTAGCGGGGGGACCTACGAGCAGTACTTC. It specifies CASSLGASGGTYEQYF.

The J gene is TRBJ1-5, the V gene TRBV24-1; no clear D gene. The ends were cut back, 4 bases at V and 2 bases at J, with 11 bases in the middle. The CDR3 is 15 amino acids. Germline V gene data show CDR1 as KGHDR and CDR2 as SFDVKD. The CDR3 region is CATSDPTIGNQPQHF. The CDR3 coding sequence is TGTGCCACCAGTGACCCGACAATTGGCAATCAGCCCCAGCATTTT.

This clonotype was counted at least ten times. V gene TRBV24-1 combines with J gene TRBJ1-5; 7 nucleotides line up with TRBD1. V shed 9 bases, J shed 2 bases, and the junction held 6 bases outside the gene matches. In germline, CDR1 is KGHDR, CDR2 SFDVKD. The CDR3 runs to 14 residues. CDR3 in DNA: TGTGCCACCGCAACAGGGGTCGGCAATCAGCCCCAGCATTTT. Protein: CATATGVGNQPQHF.

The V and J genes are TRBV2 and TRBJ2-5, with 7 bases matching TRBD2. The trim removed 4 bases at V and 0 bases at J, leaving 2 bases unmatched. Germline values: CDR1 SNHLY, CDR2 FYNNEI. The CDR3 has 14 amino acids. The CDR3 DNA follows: TGTGCCAGCAGTGGGCGGGAGTACCAAGAGACCCAGTACTTC. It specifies CASSGREYQETQYF.

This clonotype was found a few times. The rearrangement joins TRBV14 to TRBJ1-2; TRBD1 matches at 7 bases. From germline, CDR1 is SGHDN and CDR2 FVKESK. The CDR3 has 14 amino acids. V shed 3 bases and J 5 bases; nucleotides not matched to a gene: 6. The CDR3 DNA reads TGTGCCAGCAGCCAGGGCGGGACAGCATATGGCTACACCTTC. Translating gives CASSQGGTAYGYTF.

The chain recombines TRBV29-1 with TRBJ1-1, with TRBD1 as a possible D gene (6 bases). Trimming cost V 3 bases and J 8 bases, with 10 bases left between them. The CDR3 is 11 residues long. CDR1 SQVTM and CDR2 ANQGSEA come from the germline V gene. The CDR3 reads CSVDGGREAFF. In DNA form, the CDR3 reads TGCAGCGTTGACGGGGGCAGGGAAGCTTTCTTT.

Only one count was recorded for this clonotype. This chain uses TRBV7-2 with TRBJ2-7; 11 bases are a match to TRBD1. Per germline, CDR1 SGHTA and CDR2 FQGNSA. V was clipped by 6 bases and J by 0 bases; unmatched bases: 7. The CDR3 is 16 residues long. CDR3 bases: TGTGCCAGCAGTTCCAGGGACAGGGGGACCTCCTACGAGCAGTACTTC. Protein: CASSSRDRGTSYEQYF.

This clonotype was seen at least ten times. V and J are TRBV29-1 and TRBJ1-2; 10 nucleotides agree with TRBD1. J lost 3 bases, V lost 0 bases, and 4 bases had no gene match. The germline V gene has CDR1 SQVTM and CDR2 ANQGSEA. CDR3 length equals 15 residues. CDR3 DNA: TGCAGCGTTGAAGATCTGGACAGGGGGGACTATGGCTACACCTTC. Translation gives CSVEDLDRGDYGYTF.